The 21 T cell receptor beta chains given below trace back to one sample, sequenced in a study of CD8 T cells in ankylosing spondylitis. Each CDR3 protein gets one entry after TCRdb re-called the 5' RACE reads with MiXCR. The repertoire consists of roughly 230,000 distinct CDR3 sequences, with roughly 18% occurring once and the leading ten covering about a third. Sequencing used blood, either unsorted or a sorted T cell fraction (not recorded which). The receptor source for this set is a male donor with ankylosing spondylitis or in good health (not recorded which).

The genes are TRBV3-1 and TRBJ2-3; 10 nucleotides line up with TRBD2. With 0 bases clipped from V and 0 bases from J, the junction kept 12 bases outside the gene matches. The V gene's germline CDR1 is LGHDT and CDR2 YNNKEL (reference sequence). The CDR3 runs 20 residues. The CDR3 loop reads CASSQEKELAGENSTDTQYF. CDR3 DNA sequence: TGTGCCAGCAGCCAAGAGAAAGAGCTAGCGGGAGAAAATAGCACAGATACGCAGTATTTT.

Many counts were recorded for this clonotype. The chain carries TRBV4-2 and TRBJ2-5, with 10 bases that match TRBD1. J gave up 5 bases and V 5 bases, and 8 bases lay outside the gene matches. The CDR3 spans 15 residues. Per the germline V gene, CDR1 is LGHNA and CDR2 is YNFKEQ. The CDR3 here is CASSEDRGNWETQYF. CDR3 sequence (DNA): TGTGCCAGCAGCGAGGACAGGGGGAATTGGGAGACCCAGTACTTC.

This clonotype was seen more than once but under ten times. V is TRBV4-2 and J is TRBJ2-7; D might be TRBD1 or TRBD2, each matching 5 bases. The CDR3 covers 14 residues. The germline V gene encodes CDR1 LGHNA and CDR2 YNFKEQ. The germline V and J ends were trimmed by 0 bases and 4 bases, with 10 bases remaining between them. CDR3 DNA sequence: TGTGCCAGCAGCCAAGAAGACAGCGGATACGAGCAGTACTTC. It codes for CASSQEDSGYEQYF.

The table lists this clonotype with many counts. The V call is TRBV11-2, the J call TRBJ2-1; tentative D call: TRBD2 (7 bases). Trimming left V 1 base short and J 9 bases short, with 16 bases between. The CDR3 has 15 amino acids. Germline V gene data show CDR1 as SGHAT and CDR2 as FQNNGV. The CDR3 here is CASSLAAQGGGEQFF. CDR3 bases: TGTGCCAGCAGCTTAGCGGCGCAGGGAGGGGGTGAGCAGTTCTTC.

This clonotype has more than one count but fewer than ten. The chain couples TRBV6-1 to TRBJ2-7, with D perhaps matching TRBD2 (6 bases). Germline CDR1 MNHNS, CDR2 SASEGT. The length of the CDR3 is 12 residues. V was pared by 7 bases and J by 3 bases, with 10 bases between. CDR3 in amino acids: CASNPGVYEQYF. In DNA, the CDR3 is TGTGCCAGCAACCCGGGGGTCTACGAGCAGTACTTC.

This clonotype has a handful of counts. The chain carries TRBV5-1 and TRBJ1-2; 7 bases align to TRBD1. The CDR3 has 15 residues. CDR1 SGHRS and CDR2 YFSETQ come from the germline V gene. The J segment lost 5 bases and the V segment lost 5 bases, leaving 12 bases of the junction unmatched. The CDR3 protein is CASSSDRGTVYGYTF. In DNA, the CDR3 is TGCGCCAGCAGTTCCGACCGTGGGACAGTTTATGGCTACACCTTC. Full variable domain (rest looked up from reference TRBV5-1 and TRBJ1-2): KAGVTQTPRYLIKTRGQQVTLSCSPISGHRSVSWYQQTPGQGLQFLFEYFSETQRNKGNFPGRFSGRQFSNSRSEMNVSTLELGDSALYLCASSSDRGTVYGYTFGSGTRLTVV.

This clonotype was observed a few times. This chain links TRBV11-2 with TRBJ1-2; no clear D gene. The CDR3 runs to 14 residues. Trimming cost V 4 bases and J 10 bases, with 19 bases left between them. From germline, CDR1 is SGHAT and CDR2 FQNNGV. CDR3 DNA: TGTGCCAGCAGCTCACCCCTCGAGCGTTGGAACTACACCTTC. Amino acids: CASSSPLERWNYTF.

This chain connects TRBV6-5 to TRBJ2-5, with 8 bases fitting TRBD1. CDR1 MNHEY and CDR2 SVGAGI come from the germline V gene. Trimming removed 0 bases from V and 6 bases from J; junction bases left unmatched: 9. The CDR3 is 16 residues long. The CDR3: CASSYSRQGAGKTQYF. The CDR3, as DNA: TGTGCCAGCAGTTACTCGAGGCAGGGGGCGGGAAAGACCCAGTACTTC.

The chain combines TRBV5-1 with TRBJ2-1; D is possibly TRBD2 (6 bases). Trimming took off 4 bases at V and 3 bases at J, with 23 bases between the two ends. The germline V gene has CDR1 SGHRS and CDR2 YFSETQ. This CDR3 has 18 amino acids. CDR3 nucleotides: TGCGCCAGCAGCCCGGACGGGAGTGGCTGGCCTCTCTACAATGAGCAGTTCTTC. Translation: CASSPDGSGWPLYNEQFF.

This clonotype was counted only a few times. CDR3 sequence reads: CASSNHGEQYF. The CDR3 DNA sequence: TGTGCCAGCAGTAACCATGGCGAGCAGTACTTC. The chain is built from TRBV6-6 and TRBJ2-7; D remains unclear. The CDR3 runs 11 residues. V gave up 5 bases and J gave up 6 bases, with 8 bases separating them. The germline V gene encodes CDR1 MNHNY and CDR2 SVGAGI (reference sequence).

This clonotype was recorded at least ten times. V usage is TRBV6-5 and J usage is TRBJ1-2; D ambiguous. Trimming took off 3 bases at V and 2 bases at J, with 10 bases between the two ends. The length of the CDR3 is 14 residues. The germline gives CDR1 MNHEY, CDR2 SVGAGI. The CDR3 protein is CASSYVAGNYGYTF. CDR3 sequence (DNA): TGTGCCAGCAGTTATGTTGCCGGGAACTATGGCTACACCTTC.

The chain employs TRBV19 and TRBJ2-1; a possible D gene is TRBD2 (5 bases). Germline values: CDR1 LNHDA, CDR2 SQIVND (reference sequence). CDR3 size: 14 residues. V dropped 5 bases and J dropped 7 bases, with 15 bases sitting between them. The CDR3 loop reads CASSDNHPGNEQFF. In DNA, the CDR3 is TGTGCCAGTAGTGACAACCACCCGGGGAATGAGCAGTTCTTC.

The gene calls are TRBV29-1 and TRBJ2-5; 9 bases align to TRBD2. The V gene's germline CDR1 is SQVTM and CDR2 ANQGSEA. The CDR3 runs to 13 residues. With 6 bases clipped from V and 5 bases from J, the junction kept 7 bases outside the gene matches. This chain's CDR3 is CSVAGLAGETQYF. The CDR3 coding sequence is TGCAGCGTAGCGGGACTAGCAGGGGAGACCCAGTACTTC.

The sample holds many counts of this clonotype. V and J are TRBV5-1 and TRBJ2-3; D gene uncertain. V lost 0 bases and J 10 bases, leaving 12 bases between the germline ends. In germline, CDR1 is SGHRS, CDR2 YFSETQ. The CDR3 loop spans 13 amino acids. This chain's CDR3 is CASSLESPPPQYF. The CDR3 DNA sequence: TGCGCCAGCAGCTTGGAGAGCCCACCCCCGCAGTATTTT.

This clonotype was seen a few times. This rearrangement joins TRBV6-4 to TRBJ2-6; D not certain. The CDR3 is 16 amino acids. The germline V and J ends were trimmed by 3 bases and 4 bases, with 13 bases remaining between them. Germline values: CDR1 MRHNA, CDR2 SNTAGT. The chain's CDR3 is CASSEDGIGGANVLTF. CDR3 bases: TGTGCCAGCAGTGAGGACGGTATAGGGGGGGCCAACGTCCTGACTTTC.

The chain has TRBV29-1 and TRBJ2-1; 7 bases fit TRBD2. CDR3 length equals 13 residues. The germline V gene has CDR1 SQVTM and CDR2 ANQGSEA. V gave up 2 bases and J gave up 4 bases; unmatched junction bases: 2. This CDR3 is CSVETSEYNEQFF. As DNA, the CDR3 is TGCAGCGTTGAAACTAGCGAGTACAATGAGCAGTTCTTC.

This clonotype has only a few counts. This sequence joins TRBV19 and TRBJ2-6; D call uncertain. Germline CDR1 LNHDA, CDR2 SQIVND (reference sequence). Trimming stripped 1 base from V and 6 bases from J, with 13 bases between. This CDR3 comprises 16 residues. The CDR3 protein is CASSIGGPLLANVLTF. The CDR3 region has the DNA TGTGCCAGTAGTATAGGTGGTCCTCTCCTGGCCAACGTCCTGACTTTC.

This clonotype was seen at least ten times. The chain combines TRBV27 with TRBJ2-7; 7 bases are a match to TRBD2. Germline loops: CDR1 MNHEY, CDR2 SMNVEV (reference sequence). There are 15 residues in the CDR3. V lost 6 bases and J lost 3; bases outside the gene matches: 11. In DNA form, the CDR3 reads TGTGCCAGCAGAGGTAGGCTAGCGGCTGGCTACGAGCAGTACTTC. Translated, it gives CASRGRLAAGYEQYF.

This clonotype showed up just a few times. The V call is TRBV28, the J call TRBJ2-1; D possibly uses TRBD1 or TRBD2 (6 bases each). V dropped 6 bases and J dropped 2 bases, with 14 bases sitting between them. CDR1 MDHEN and CDR2 SYDVKM come from the germline V gene. The CDR3 has 15 residues. CDR3 sequence (DNA): TGTGCCAGCAGCAAAGGGGGGCAAACCTACAATGAGCAGTTCTTC. It specifies CASSKGGQTYNEQFF.

The sample holds a few counts of this clonotype. V is TRBV29-1 and J is TRBJ1-1; D might be TRBD1 (6 bases). Between the trimmed V and J ends, which lost 2 bases and 8 bases, there was a span of 18 bases. The CDR3 contains 14 residues. Per germline, CDR1 SQVTM and CDR2 ANQGSEA. Written as DNA, the CDR3 is TGCAGCGTTGAATTAGGTCCGGGGGCGCGGGAAGCTTTCTTT. Its protein is CSVELGPGAREAFF.

This chain joins TRBV11-1 and TRBJ2-1, with unresolved D. This CDR3 has 15 amino acids. Trimming removed 7 bases from V and 3 bases from J, with 16 bases in between. Germline V gene sequence: CDR1 SGHAT, CDR2 FQDESV (reference sequence). CDR3 sequence: CASTDGLSFYNEQFF. DNA for the CDR3: TGTGCCAGCACCGACGGGCTTTCCTTCTACAATGAGCAGTTCTTC.